This T cell receptor beta chain originates from a study of T cell repertoires in cytomegalovirus infection. Study-wide background: The public TCR beta signatures pointed to both CMV infection and matching HLA type. Study-wide results and limits: HLA-C-restricted, CMV-specific TCR beta clonotypes were dominant ex vivo.

The CDR3 is made up of 17 amino acids. J lost 5 bases, V lost 7 bases, and 19 bases had no gene match. Germline V lookup: CDR1 SEHNR, CDR2 FQNEAQ (reference sequence). TCRdb called the reads again in MiXCR, with one record for every CDR3 protein. The sample contains around 710,000 distinct CDR3 sequences, 29% of which appear only once. As regards this clonotype: Its target is not known.

The TCR sequence derives from a human donor in good health (CMV status not recorded). Some clones in this sample may be carry-over from other donors' samples. The sample was cultured CD8+ T cells from PBMCs, taken from culture after CMV antigen stimulation. This chain joins TRBV7-9 and TRBJ1-1; 7 bases are shared with TRBD1. CDR3 in DNA: TGTGCCAGCATCAAATTCTTAGGCAGGACAGGTAGGACTGAAGCTTTCTTT. It yields the protein CASIKFLGRTGRTEAFF.